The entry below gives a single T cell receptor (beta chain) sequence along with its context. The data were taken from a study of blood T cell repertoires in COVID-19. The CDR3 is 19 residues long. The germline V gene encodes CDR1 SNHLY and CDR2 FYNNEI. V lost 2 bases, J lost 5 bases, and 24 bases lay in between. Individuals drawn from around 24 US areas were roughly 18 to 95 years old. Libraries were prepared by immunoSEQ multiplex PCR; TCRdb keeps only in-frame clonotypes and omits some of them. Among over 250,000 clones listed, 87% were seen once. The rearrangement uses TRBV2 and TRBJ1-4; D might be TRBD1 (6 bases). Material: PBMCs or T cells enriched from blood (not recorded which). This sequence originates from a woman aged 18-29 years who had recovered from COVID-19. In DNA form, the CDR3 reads TGTGCCAGCAGTGAAATGCCTACTCAAAACAGGGTCGTAAATGAAAAACTGTTTTTT. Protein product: CASSEMPTQNRVVNEKLFF.